Listed below are T cell receptor beta chains from one sample, sequenced in a study of blood T cell repertoires in COVID-19. The data were produced by immunoSEQ multiplex PCR, yet TCRdb's version contains in-frame clones alone and is incomplete. The top ten hold 2.5% to 3% of the sample, which has fewer than 250,000 clones, around 90% seen once. Material: PBMCs or T cells enriched from blood (not recorded which). These receptor sequences come from a woman between 25 and 40 years old with acute COVID-19. Both conserved end residues are part of each CDR3. D genes are given only for firm matches. Clone size is given for some rows only: seen once, a few or many times, or a class if the clone is expanded.

j_call d_call v_call cdr3_length clone_size cdr3_aa cdr3_nt
TRBJ1-1 TRBD1 TRBV19 14 . CASSLIDRGTEAFF TGTGCCAGTAGTTTAATAGACAGGGGCACTGAAGCTTTCTTT
TRBJ1-1 . TRBV3-1/TRBV3-2 16 few CASSQYDSQLNTEAFF TGTGCCAGCAGCCAATACGACAGCCAATTGAACACTGAAGCTTTCTTT
TRBJ1-4 TRBD1 TRBV5-1 16 . CASSLGDRGRLEKLFF TGCGCCAGCAGCTTGGGGGACAGGGGGCGCTTAGAAAAACTGTTTTTT
TRBJ1-6 TRBD1 TRBV7-9 16 . CASIPEQGAFNSPLHF TGTGCCAGCATCCCCGAACAGGGGGCTTTTAATTCACCCCTCCACTTT
TRBJ1-3 . TRBV18 15 . CASSPSRDSGNTIYF TGTGCCAGCTCACCCTCCAGGGACTCTGGAAACACCATATATTTT
TRBJ2-5 TRBD1 TRBV6-5 14 . CASSYVERGQTQYF TGTGCCAGCAGTTACGTCGAAAGGGGGCAAACCCAGTACTTC
TRBJ1-3 . TRBV10-1 14 . CASSVGGLGNTIYF TGCGCCAGCAGTGTGGGGGGGCTCGGAAACACCATATATTTT
TRBJ1-3 . TRBV7-9 15 . CASSLGTVSGNTIYF TGTGCCAGCAGCTTAGGGACAGTCTCTGGAAACACCATATATTTT
TRBJ1-2 TRBD1 TRBV19 15 . CASSSKSQGDPGYTF TGTGCCAGTAGTTCGAAGTCACAGGGGGATCCTGGCTACACCTTC
TRBJ1-1 . TRBV25-1 13 . CASSDVGETEAFF TGTGCCAGCAGTGATGTGGGAGAAACTGAAGCTTTCTTT
TRBJ2-3 . TRBV13 17 . CASSLWTAGRLTDTQYF TGTGCCAGCAGCTTATGGACAGCGGGGCGTCTCACAGATACGCAGTATTTT
TRBJ2-2 . TRBV4-2 15 . CASSLIGVGTGELFF TGTGCCAGCAGCCTGATAGGGGTTGGCACCGGGGAGCTGTTTTTT
TRBJ1-1 . TRBV6-6 14 . CASSLTGPHTEAFF TGTGCCAGCAGTTTGACGGGTCCGCACACTGAAGCTTTCTTT
TRBJ2-5 TRBD1 TRBV27 16 . CASSSLLSTGGETQYF TGTGCCAGCAGTTCTTTATTATCGACAGGGGGGGAGACCCAGTACTTC
TRBJ1-4 . TRBV25-1 14 . CASSVSLMREKLFF TGTGCCAGCAGCGTCAGCCTAATGAGGGAAAAACTGTTTTTT
TRBJ2-6 TRBD2 TRBV3-1/TRBV3-2 19 . CASSQDLSGGGTGANVLTF TGTGCCAGCAGCCAAGATCTTAGCGGGGGTGGTACTGGGGCCAACGTCCTGACTTTC
TRBJ2-4 . TRBV12-3/TRBV12-4 13 . CASSANRDLGQYF TGTGCCAGCAGTGCCAACAGGGACCTGGGTCAGTACTTC
TRBJ1-1 . TRBV5-1 15 once CASGREGWGNSEAFF TGCGCCAGCGGCAGGGAGGGGTGGGGAAACAGTGAAGCTTTCTTT
TRBJ1-4 . TRBV7-9 14 . CASSLSATNEKLFF TGTGCCAGCAGCTTGTCTGCAACTAATGAAAAACTGTTTTTT
TRBJ2-3 . TRBV11-2 15 . CASSYTRSRADTQYF TGTGCCAGCAGCTACACAAGAAGCAGGGCAGATACGCAGTATTTT
TRBJ1-4 TRBD1 TRBV3-1/TRBV3-2 16 . CASSQRRTGGDEKLFF TGTGCCAGCAGCCAGAGGAGGACAGGGGGTGATGAAAAACTGTTTTTT
TRBJ2-7 . TRBV27 14 . CASSRRGLIYEQYF TGTGCCAGCAGTCGCAGGGGACTAATCTACGAGCAGTACTTC
TRBJ2-6 TRBD1 TRBV5-1 18 few CASSLLGQGSAGANVLTF TGCGCCAGCAGCTTGTTGGGACAGGGATCGGCCGGGGCCAACGTCCTGACTTTC
TRBJ1-2 TRBD1 TRBV19 14 . CASSSRQGGYGYTF TGTGCCAGTAGTAGCCGACAGGGAGGATATGGCTACACCTTC
TRBJ1-1 TRBD1 TRBV12-3/TRBV12-4 11 few CASSPGTGAFF TGTGCCAGCAGTCCCGGGACAGGAGCTTTCTTT
TRBJ1-1 TRBD1 TRBV7-9 16 . CASSSGQGAAHTEAFF TGTGCCAGCAGCTCTGGACAGGGGGCTGCGCACACTGAAGCTTTCTTT
TRBJ1-5 . TRBV4-3 13 . CASSQAEGQPQHF TGCGCCAGCAGCCAGGCGGAGGGACAGCCCCAGCATTTT
TRBJ2-1 TRBD1 TRBV5-1 15 . CASSARQGAYNEQFF TGCGCCAGCAGCGCAAGACAGGGGGCCTACAATGAGCAGTTCTTC
TRBJ2-1 . TRBV5-1 12 . CASSPDSNEQFF TGCGCCAGCAGCCCGGACAGCAATGAGCAGTTCTTC
TRBJ1-2 . TRBV7-2 15 . CASRDSGVLDYGYTF TGTGCCAGTCGCGACTCCGGGGTCCTAGACTATGGCTACACCTTC
TRBJ2-1 . TRBV10-2 12 . CASREGGNEQFF TGCGCCAGCAGAGAAGGGGGCAATGAGCAGTTCTTC
TRBJ1-6 . TRBV7-9 15 few CASSLGPGYNSPLHF TGTGCCAGCAGCTTAGGGCCAGGATATAATTCACCCCTCCACTTT
TRBJ2-1 TRBD2 TRBV19 18 . CASSKSGGGRGGRREQFF TGTGCCAGTAGTAAAAGCGGGGGGGGCCGGGGTGGAAGGCGAGAGCAGTTCTTC
TRBJ1-2 TRBD1 TRBV7-2 13 . CASSPDRDYGYTF TGTGCCAGCAGCCCGGACAGGGACTATGGCTACACCTTC
TRBJ1-1 . TRBV11-3 14 . CASSEDMGGTEAFF TGTGCCAGCAGCGAAGACATGGGGGGGACTGAAGCTTTCTTT
TRBJ2-1 . TRBV5-5 15 . CASTLSRHSYNEQFF TGTGCCAGCACCCTGTCGCGACACTCCTACAATGAGCAGTTCTTC
TRBJ1-1 . TRBV7-9 13 . CASSLRDRTEAFF TGTGCCAGCAGCCTGCGCGACAGGACTGAAGCTTTCTTT
TRBJ2-2 . TRBV4-3 20 . CASSQALAGALLSDTGELFF TGCGCCAGCAGCCAAGCTCTCGCGGGGGCCCTACTTTCCGACACCGGGGAGCTGTTTTTT
TRBJ1-1 TRBD1 TRBV29-1 13 . CSAQTGGLTEAFF TGCAGCGCCCAAACAGGGGGCCTCACTGAAGCTTTCTTT
TRBJ2-7 TRBD2 TRBV6-5 15 . CASTRLAGAAYEQYF TGTGCCAGCACTCGACTAGCGGGGGCGGCCTACGAGCAGTACTTC
TRBJ2-1 TRBD2 TRBV29-1 14 . CSATGLAGAGEQFF TGCAGCGCAACCGGACTAGCGGGGGCGGGGGAGCAGTTCTTC
TRBJ1-1 . TRBV5-1 13 few CASSPGSVNEAFF TGCGCCAGCAGCCCAGGTTCAGTGAATGAAGCTTTCTTT
TRBJ1-2 . TRBV19 13 . CASSIGGLYGYTF TGTGCCAGTAGTATAGGGGGGCTCTATGGCTACACCTTC
TRBJ2-2 . TRBV24-1 15 . CATSAAGNDGGELFF TGTGCCACCAGTGCCGCCGGGAATGACGGCGGGGAGCTGTTTTTT
TRBJ1-5 . TRBV6-2/TRBV6-3 20 . CASSYPATGMGGHSNQPQHF TGTGCCAGCAGTTACCCTGCTACAGGGATGGGGGGGCATAGCAATCAGCCCCAGCATTTT
TRBJ1-2 . TRBV7-2 14 . CASSLVFRGQGYTF TGTGCCAGCAGCTTAGTTTTTAGGGGTCAGGGCTACACCTTC
TRBJ1-5 . TRBV19 18 . CASSIVYLGGAGDQPQHF TGTGCCAGTAGTATAGTGTATTTGGGGGGGGCGGGGGATCAGCCCCAGCATTTT
TRBJ2-7 . TRBV30 12 . CAWSGEFYEQYF TGTGCCTGGTCGGGGGAATTTTACGAGCAGTACTTC
TRBJ2-2 TRBD2 TRBV13 15 once CASSPTGGNTGELFF TGTGCCAGCAGCCCCACGGGAGGAAACACCGGGGAGCTGTTTTTT
TRBJ2-1 TRBD2 TRBV4-3 22 . CASSQVAVRGGGAQSSYNEQFF TGCGCCAGCAGCCAAGTGGCCGTCAGGGGCGGGGGGGCACAGAGCTCCTACAATGAGCAGTTCTTC
TRBJ1-3 TRBD1 TRBV7-9 15 few CASSPLRTGGNTIYF TGTGCCAGCAGCCCCTTAAGGACAGGGGGAAACACCATATATTTT
TRBJ2-7 . TRBV7-9 14 . CASSYSEGSYEQYF TGTGCCAGCAGCTACAGCGAGGGCTCCTACGAGCAGTACTTC
TRBJ1-2 . TRBV13 12 . CASSLGQSSYTF TGTGCCAGCAGCTTAGGACAGTCGAGCTACACCTTC
TRBJ2-3 . TRBV5-1 15 . CASSITEGITDTQYF TGCGCCAGCAGCATCACAGAGGGAATCACAGATACGCAGTATTTT
TRBJ1-5 . TRBV6-2/TRBV6-3 17 . CASSRRGAGYSNQPQHF TGTGCCAGCAGTCGCCGGGGGGCGGGATATAGCAATCAGCCCCAGCATTTT
TRBJ2-1 TRBD2 TRBV5-1 16 . CASSQSGRTSGDLGFF TGCGCCAGCAGCCAATCCGGACGGACTAGCGGGGACCTGGGGTTCTTC
TRBJ1-5 TRBD1 TRBV4-1 16 . CASSQGVGTENQPQHF TGCGCCAGCAGCCAAGGGGTCGGGACAGAAAATCAGCCCCAGCATTTT
TRBJ1-2 . TRBV7-2 14 . CASSLGGSIYGYTF TGTGCCAGCAGCTTAGGGGGCAGCATCTATGGCTACACCTTC
TRBJ1-5 TRBD1 TRBV7-2 16 . CASSLAGTGHNQPQHF TGTGCCAGCAGCTTAGCGGGGACAGGCCACAATCAGCCCCAGCATTTT
TRBJ1-5 . TRBV18 13 . CASSLDGGKPQHF TGTGCCAGCTCACTTGACGGAGGTAAGCCCCAGCATTTT